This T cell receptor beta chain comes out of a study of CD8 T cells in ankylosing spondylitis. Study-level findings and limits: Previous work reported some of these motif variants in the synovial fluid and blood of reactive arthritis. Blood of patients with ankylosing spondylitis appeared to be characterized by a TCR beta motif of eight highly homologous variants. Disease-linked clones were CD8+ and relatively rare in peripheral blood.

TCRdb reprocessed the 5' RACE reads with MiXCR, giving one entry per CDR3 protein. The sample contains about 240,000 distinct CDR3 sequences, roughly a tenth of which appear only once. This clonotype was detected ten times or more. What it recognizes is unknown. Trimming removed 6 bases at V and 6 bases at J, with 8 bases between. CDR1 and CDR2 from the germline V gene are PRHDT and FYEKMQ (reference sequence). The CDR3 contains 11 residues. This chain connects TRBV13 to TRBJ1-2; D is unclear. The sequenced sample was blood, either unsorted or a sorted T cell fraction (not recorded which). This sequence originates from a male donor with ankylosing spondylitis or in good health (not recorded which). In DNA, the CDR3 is TGTGCCAGCAGTCGAGGGCATGGCTACACCTTC. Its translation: CASSRGHGYTF.